This T cell receptor beta chain was found in a study of shared clonotypes between healthy human individuals (dated by TCRdb to the early 2020s). Describing the broader study: Two women and a few men aged 18 to 49 years were included in the cohort. For each donor, CD4 naive and CD4 memory were each run on three plates, CD8 naive on two plates, and CD8 memory on one plate. Blood TCR repertoires of five healthy adults were deeply sequenced to estimate repertoire size and the extent of clonotype sharing between individuals. To increase sequencing depth and limit assay-specific biases, TCR repertoire library preparation and sequencing were carried out by different laboratories using diverse techniques. Each donor's leukapheresis produced roughly between roughly 0.85 and 9.5 billion PBMCs. Results the study describes overall, beyond this receptor: Across several donors, 5% to 6% of naive CD4, roughly 3.4% of naive CD8, under 2.5% of memory CD4, and 0.3% to 0.45% of memory CD8 clonotypes were shared. Based on pairwise subsampling, the degree of clonotype sharing among donors was expected to be affected by sequencing depth. Larger estimated clonotype richness was generally found for naive subsets than for memory subsets. Compared with non-shared clonotypes, clonotypes shared by all four sorted-subset donors had higher generation probabilities. The small number of donors limited the genetic and exposure-history diversity represented. Incomplete sequencing was indicated by rarefaction of sorted-subset datasets, despite the large sequencing depth. Sampling was restricted to blood, and TCR repertoires in tissue are likely to differ from TCR repertoires in blood.

The table lists this clone with a count of one. Its target antigen remains unknown. The input lacks base qualities; no much larger clone sits a single base away. The donors were healthy, HIV-negative adults with no recently reported acute infections or vaccinations. Every donor was a Caucasian adult living in Nashville, Tennessee, USA. CD4+ T cells were enriched by magnetic negative selection; naive cells were then positively selected on CD45RA, and the negative fraction formed the memory subset. After blood collection by leukapheresis, PBMCs were isolated using Ficoll-Histopaque density gradient centrifugation and then cryopreserved in the vapor phase of liquid nitrogen. Analytical flow cytometry was used to check the purity and quantity of each magnetically sorted T cell population. Each sorted fraction had its genomic DNA isolated and then quantified by UV absorbance on a Nanodrop 2000c. Using the deep immunoSEQ assay, multiplex PCR amplified TCR CDR3 regions from genomic DNA. For each cell subset, the extracted genomic DNA was distributed evenly across all wells of several immunoSEQ 96-well plates, and each plate served as one replicate. For sorted subsets, roughly 200 ng genomic DNA, equal to about 30,000 T cell genomes, was loaded into each replicate PCR. Purified libraries were measured with a Qubit 3.0 fluorometer, size-checked on a Bioanalyzer 2100, and measured again with the KAPA Library Quantification kit. Each immunoSEQ 96-well plate was sequenced on its own single-read 150-cycle Illumina NextSeq 550 flow cell. Per the source publication's procedure: Because only junctional sequences without quality scores were contained in the immunoSEQ output, filtering matching that applied to full-length reads could not be performed. Sequences were annotated with PyIR, a Python wrapper for IgBLAST v1.9, using IMGT germline references to assign V/J genes and CDR3. Reads were removed for weak V/J assignments (E-value above 1e-6), missing CDR3, stop codons, out-of-frame junctions, or ambiguous translated residues. V3J clonotypes were defined as sequences sharing the same inferred V gene, J gene, and CDR3 amino acid sequence. Percentage overlap between repertoires was computed as shared unique clonotypes divided by the size of the smaller repertoire. Three approaches were used to assess repertoire richness: RTK rarefaction, the Chao1 estimator, and Recon v2.1 estimates of unobserved clonotypes. OLGA was used to compute generation probabilities for all TCRbeta clonotypes that the gDNA method yielded from a handful of donors. In its TCRdb copy, this immuneACCESS table keeps in-frame sequences only and misses some clones. Where compared with another copy, unresolved V genes explain less than half of these, and the others have no known cause. The DNA was the basis for D and trimming; V, J and clone size are from that table. Across this sample there are around 750,000 clones, with around 67% seen only once. The ten largest clones take up more than 1.5% of the sample.

The sample was memory CD4+ T cells sorted from blood. The cell subset or site label on this specimen signifies: CD45RA-negative fraction. This TCR was recovered from a woman aged 30 to 39 in good health.

The CDR3 region has the sequence CASRQVGLGGYTF. In nucleotide form, the sequence is TGTGCCTCCCGACAGGTCGGGTTAGGAGGCTACACCTTC. The sequence joins TRBV10-3 to TRBJ1-2, and possibly TRBD1, on 6 matching bases. Measured from the cysteine to the phenylalanine, the CDR3 is 13 residues long. Only CDR3 DNA remains: 39 bases, in frame from the first base. V sheds 11 bases and J sheds 8 bases, leaving 21 bases between their ends. CDR1 and CDR2 are read off the germline V gene as ENHRY and SYGVKD.